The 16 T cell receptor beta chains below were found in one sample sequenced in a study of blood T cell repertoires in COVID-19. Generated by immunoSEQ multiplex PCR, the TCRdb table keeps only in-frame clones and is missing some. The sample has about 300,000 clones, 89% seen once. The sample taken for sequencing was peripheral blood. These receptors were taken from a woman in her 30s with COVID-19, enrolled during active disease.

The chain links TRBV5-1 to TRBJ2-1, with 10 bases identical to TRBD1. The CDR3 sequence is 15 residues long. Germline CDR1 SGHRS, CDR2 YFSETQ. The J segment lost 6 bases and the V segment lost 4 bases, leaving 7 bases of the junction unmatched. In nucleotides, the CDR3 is TGCGCCAGCAGCCTCGACAGGGGGCTGTTCAATGAGCAGTTCTTC. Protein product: CASSLDRGLFNEQFF. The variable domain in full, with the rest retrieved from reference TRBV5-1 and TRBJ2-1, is KAGVTQTPRYLIKTRGQQVTLSCSPISGHRSVSWYQQTPGQGLQFLFEYFSETQRNKGNFPGRFSGRQFSNSRSEMNVSTLELGDSALYLCASSLDRGLFNEQFFGPGTRLTVL.

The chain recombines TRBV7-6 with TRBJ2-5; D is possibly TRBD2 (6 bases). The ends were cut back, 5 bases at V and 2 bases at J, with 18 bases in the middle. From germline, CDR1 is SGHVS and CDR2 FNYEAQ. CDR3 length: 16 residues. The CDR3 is CASSTRYAGTQETQYF. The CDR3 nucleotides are TGTGCCAGCAGCACCCGATACGCCGGGACTCAAGAGACCCAGTACTTC. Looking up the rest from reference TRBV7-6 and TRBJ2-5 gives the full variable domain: GAGVSQSPRYKVTKRGQDVALRCDPISGHVSLYWYRQALGQGPEFLTYFNYEAQQDKSGLPNDRFSAERPEGSISTLTIQRTEQRDSAMYRCASSTRYAGTQETQYFGPGTRLLVL.

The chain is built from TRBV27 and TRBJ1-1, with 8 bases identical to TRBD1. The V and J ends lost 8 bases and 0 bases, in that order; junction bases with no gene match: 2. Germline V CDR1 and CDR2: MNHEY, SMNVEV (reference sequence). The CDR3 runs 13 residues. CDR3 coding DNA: TGTGCCAGCGGGGACAGGATGAACACTGAAGCTTTCTTT. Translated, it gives CASGDRMNTEAFF.

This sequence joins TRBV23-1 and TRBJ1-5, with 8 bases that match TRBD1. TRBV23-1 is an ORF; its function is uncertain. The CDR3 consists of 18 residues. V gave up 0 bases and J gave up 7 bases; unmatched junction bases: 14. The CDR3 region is CASSQSHPRGRIYQPQHF. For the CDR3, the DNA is TGCGCCAGCAGTCAATCCCATCCCAGGGGGCGAATTTACCAGCCCCAGCATTTT.

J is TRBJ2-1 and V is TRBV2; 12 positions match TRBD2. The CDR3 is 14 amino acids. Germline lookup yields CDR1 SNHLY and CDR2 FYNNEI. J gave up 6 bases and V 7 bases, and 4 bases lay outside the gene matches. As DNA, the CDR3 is TGTGCCAGCACTAGCGGGGGGGTGGGCAATGAGCAGTTCTTC. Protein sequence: CASTSGGVGNEQFF.

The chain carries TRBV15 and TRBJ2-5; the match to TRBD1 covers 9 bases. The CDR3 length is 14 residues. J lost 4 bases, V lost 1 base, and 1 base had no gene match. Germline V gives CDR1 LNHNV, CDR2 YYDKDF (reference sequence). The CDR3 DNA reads TGTGCCACCAGCAGAGGACAGGGGGTAGAGACCCAGTACTTC. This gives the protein CATSRGQGVETQYF.

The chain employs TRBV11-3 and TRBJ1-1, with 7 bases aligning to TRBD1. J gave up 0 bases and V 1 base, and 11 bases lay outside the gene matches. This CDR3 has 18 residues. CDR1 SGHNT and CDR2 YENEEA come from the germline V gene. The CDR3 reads CASSLGFGTESLNTEAFF. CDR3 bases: TGTGCCAGCAGCTTAGGATTCGGGACAGAATCATTGAACACTGAAGCTTTCTTT.

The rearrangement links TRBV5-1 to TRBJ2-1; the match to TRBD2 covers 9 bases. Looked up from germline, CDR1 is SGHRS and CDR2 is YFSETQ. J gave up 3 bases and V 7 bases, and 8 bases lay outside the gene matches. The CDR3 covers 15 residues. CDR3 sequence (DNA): TGCGCCAGCGCCGTAGTAGCGGGGGACTACAATGAGCAGTTCTTC. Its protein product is CASAVVAGDYNEQFF.

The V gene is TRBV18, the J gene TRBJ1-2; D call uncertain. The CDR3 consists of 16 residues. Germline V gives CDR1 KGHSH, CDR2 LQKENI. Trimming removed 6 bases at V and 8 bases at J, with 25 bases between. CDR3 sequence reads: CASSGQTSEADGGYTF. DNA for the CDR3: TGTGCCAGCTCCGGTCAAACCTCGGAGGCAGACGGGGGCTACACCTTC. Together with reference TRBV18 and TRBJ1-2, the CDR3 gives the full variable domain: NAGVMQNPRHLVRRRGQEARLRCSPMKGHSHVYWYRQLPEEGLKFMVYLQKENIIDESGMPKERFSAEFPKEGPSILRIQQVVRGDSAAYFCASSGQTSEADGGYTFGSGTRLTVV.

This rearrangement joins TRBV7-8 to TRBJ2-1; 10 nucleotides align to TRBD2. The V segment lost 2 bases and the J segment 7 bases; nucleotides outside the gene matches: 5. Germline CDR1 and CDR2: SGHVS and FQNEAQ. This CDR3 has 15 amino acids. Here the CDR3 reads CASSLLAGELNEQFF. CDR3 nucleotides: TGTGCCAGCAGCTTACTAGCGGGGGAGTTGAATGAGCAGTTCTTC.

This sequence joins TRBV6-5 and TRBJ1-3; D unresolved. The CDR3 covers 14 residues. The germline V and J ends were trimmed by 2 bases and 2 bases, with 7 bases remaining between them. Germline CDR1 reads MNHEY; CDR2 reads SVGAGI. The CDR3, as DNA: TGTGCCAGCAGTTACGGCCCTGCTGGAAACACCATATATTTT. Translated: CASSYGPAGNTIYF.

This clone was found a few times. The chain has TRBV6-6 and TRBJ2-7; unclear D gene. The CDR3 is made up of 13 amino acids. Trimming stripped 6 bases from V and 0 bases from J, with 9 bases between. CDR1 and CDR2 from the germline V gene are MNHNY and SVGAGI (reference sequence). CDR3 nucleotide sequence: TGTGCCAGCAGCCCAGGTCCCTCCTACGAGCAGTACGTC. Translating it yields CASSPGPSYEQYV.

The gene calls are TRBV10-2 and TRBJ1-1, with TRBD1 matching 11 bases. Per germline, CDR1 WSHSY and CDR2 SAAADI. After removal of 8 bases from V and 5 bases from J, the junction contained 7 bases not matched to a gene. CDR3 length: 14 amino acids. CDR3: CASSRDRGLTEAFF. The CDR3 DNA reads TGCGCCAGCTCCCGGGACAGGGGGTTAACTGAAGCTTTCTTT.

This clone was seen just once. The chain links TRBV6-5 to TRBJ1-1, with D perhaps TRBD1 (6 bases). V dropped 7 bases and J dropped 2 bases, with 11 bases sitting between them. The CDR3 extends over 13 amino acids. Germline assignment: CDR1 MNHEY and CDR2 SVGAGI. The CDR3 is CASNRQVNTEAFF. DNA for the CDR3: TGTGCCAGCAACAGACAGGTAAACACTGAAGCTTTCTTT.

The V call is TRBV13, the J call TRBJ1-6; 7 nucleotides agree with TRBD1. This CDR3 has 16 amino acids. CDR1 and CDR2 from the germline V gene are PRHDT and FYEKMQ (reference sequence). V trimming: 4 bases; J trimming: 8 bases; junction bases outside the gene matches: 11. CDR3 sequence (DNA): TGTGCCAGCAGCTCCCCAGGGCCCCAGGGGGATTCACCCCTCCACTTT. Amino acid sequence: CASSSPGPQGDSPLHF.

CDR3 bases: TGTGCCAGCAGATCCGGGACTAGCGGGGCCCATGAGCAGTTCTTC. This codes for CASRSGTSGAHEQFF. The rearrangement joins TRBV2 to TRBJ2-1; 13 nucleotides line up with TRBD2. The CDR3 runs 15 residues. The trim removed 6 bases at V and 8 bases at J, leaving 7 bases unmatched. Germline-derived CDR1 and CDR2 are SNHLY and FYNNEI.